This T cell receptor (beta chain) comes out of a study of T cells in Graves' hyperthyroidism and ophthalmopathy. This clonotype occurred many times. Using RNA transcripts as the source, TCR beta CDR3 regions were amplified. The HTBI primer set served for first-round RT-PCR of the TCR CDR3. One entry per CDR3 protein results from TCRdb running MiXCR on the multiplex PCR reads. The table shows 470,000 or so distinct CDR3 sequences, with about 20% occurring only once. Germline loops: CDR1 MNHEY, CDR2 SVGAGI. V gave up 2 bases and J gave up 6 bases, with 13 bases separating them. The CDR3 extends over 14 amino acids.

The sequencing input was blood. The receptor was derived from a man between 18 and 29 years old with Graves' hyperthyroidism. The chain recombines TRBV6-5 with TRBJ1-1, with D unclear. Here the CDR3 reads CASSYGVVGPEAFF. The CDR3 nucleotides read TGTGCCAGCAGTTACGGGGTGGTGGGCCCTGAAGCTTTCTTT.